This record concerns one TCR beta chain sequence. Trimming at V came to 7 bases and at J to 8 bases, leaving 4 bases not matched to a gene. The CDR3 covers 13 residues. Germline V gene sequence: CDR1 MNHNY, CDR2 SVGAGI (reference sequence). This sample is drawn from a study of cytomegalovirus exposure and HLA in healthy donors. The PCR contained 60 Vbeta and 13 Jbeta primers. Only in-frame clones appear in the TCRdb table, and some are missing; sequencing was by immunoSEQ multiplex PCR. Of fewer than 150,000 clones detected, roughly 80% appear once; the ten largest clones hold roughly 4.9%. The chain is built from TRBV6-6 and TRBJ1-6; TRBD1 matches at 8 bases. The source of this sequence is a woman aged 50 to 60 in good health and CMV-seronegative. The sample taken for sequencing was PBMCs. The CDR3 protein is CASNDRGDSPLHF. CDR3 sequence (DNA): TGTGCCAGCAACGACAGGGGCGATTCACCCCTCCACTTT.